This T cell receptor beta chain was identified during a study of blood T cell repertoires in COVID-19. The wider study: PBMCs, B-cell-depleted T cells, or T cells were the source of the cDNA or gDNA that made up the material.

Original data processing: Scientists estimated how many nucleated cells there were by amplifying reference gene primers. Only in-frame clones appear in the TCRdb table, and some are missing; sequencing was by immunoSEQ multiplex PCR. D and trimming come from the DNA, and the V and J calls and clone size come from that table. The sample shows roughly 300,000 clones, approximately 88% of them seen only once. The germline CDR1 and CDR2 sequences are MNHEY and SVGAGI. V lost 0 bases and J 3 bases, leaving 14 bases between the germline ends. The CDR3 spans 16 residues. This TCR was sampled from a human donor with COVID-19, enrolled during active disease. The donor label of this sample is uncertain. The chain links TRBV6-5 to TRBJ2-5, with D possibly matching TRBD1 (5 bases). Sequenced input: peripheral blood. As DNA, the CDR3 is TGTGCCAGCAGTTACTCGAAACTCCCAGGGAAAGAGACCCAGTACTTC. Protein product: CASSYSKLPGKETQYF.